This T cell receptor (beta chain) was recorded in a study of T-cell memory formation after mild COVID-19 (dated by TCRdb to about 2021). Describing the broader study: Most TCR sequence clusters were specific to one of the two donors. The cohort comprised two young, previously healthy adult volunteers, one female and one male. In two donors, T-cell clones that expanded and contracted after mild COVID-19 were tracked by sequencing TCRalpha and TCRbeta repertoires over time.

Study-wide findings and limitations: Contracting CD4+ clones appeared mostly in the CM and EM memory subsets, whereas CD8+ clones were enriched in EMRA. SARS-CoV-2 specificity was not confirmed for the second-wave clones peaking on day 37. Some responding clones were detected in pre-infection memory, which suggested that pre-existing cross-reactive memory T cells had joined the SARS-CoV-2 response. Only a couple of mild cases were covered by the study, and larger cohorts that include severe cases with pre-infection samples were considered necessary. From day 15 to 85, contracting clones showed balanced CD4/CD8 phenotypes, whereas a second wave of clones that expanded from day 15 to 37 leaned towards CD4+.

Ficoll-Paque density gradient centrifugation was the method used to isolate PBMCs. TCRdb records Illumina NovaSeq 6000 as the sequencer. cDNA libraries for TCRalpha and TCRbeta were prepared by 5'RACE using constant-segment primers, with sample barcodes and unique molecular identifiers added. Trizol reagent was used to extract RNA from every sample. Library amplification was performed in two PCR steps, and a second sample barcode and Illumina TruSeq adapters were introduced in the second step. The libraries were sequenced on an Illumina NovaSeq using 2 x 150 bp paired-end reads. On the study's bioinformatics: Demultiplexing of reads and collapsing into UMI-guided consensus sequences were performed with migec v1.2.7. With mixcr v2.1.11, UMI consensuses were aligned to TRA and TRB V and J templates and assembled into clonotypes. Expanded or contracted clonotypes were those called significant by both edgeR and NoisET, with noise models trained on biological replicates. For edgeR calls, the cutoffs were a false discovery rate-adjusted p below 0.01 and a log2 fold-change threshold of 1. As an exploratory analysis of dynamics, max-normalized trajectories of the 1000 most abundant clonotypes were examined with PCA combined with hierarchical clustering. Separately sequenced CD4+ and CD8+ repertoires were used to assign the CD4 or CD8 phenotype of responding clones. TCRdb reran the public reads through fastp at Q25 and MiXCR, keeping productive beta chains. Rows are unified per CDR3 protein, each entry keeping the most common DNA and genes. In this record, the V and J calls reflect TCRdb's handling and not the investigators' own analysis. In this sample the table shows under 40,000 distinct CDR3 sequences, 7.5% to 8% of which occur a single time. Around 30% of the sample rests with the top ten.

This clonotype was counted at least ten times. Its antigen specificity is not known. Base qualities are not at hand, and no much larger clone is one base apart. The specimen was PBMCs or a T cell subset sorted from them (not recorded which). The TCR was taken from a man aged 18 to 35 who had mild COVID-19 (a few samples of this study predate the infection). The sample titles of this study are shuffled in the database, so cell type and time point are left out; the donor was told from shared clones.

The nucleotides are TGCGCCAGCAGCCCCGGGACAGGGAATCAGCCCCAGCATTTT. It translates as CASSPGTGNQPQHF. Recombination linked TRBV5-1 to TRBJ1-5, and 9 bases in between align with TRBD1. At the junction V is shortened by 4 bases and J by 4 bases; bases outside the gene matches: 3. The cysteine opens and the phenylalanine closes a CDR3 of 14 amino acids. Only the CDR3 part of the read is kept: 42 bases, read in frame from the first base. Per the germline V gene, SGHRS is the CDR1 and YFSETQ is the CDR2.